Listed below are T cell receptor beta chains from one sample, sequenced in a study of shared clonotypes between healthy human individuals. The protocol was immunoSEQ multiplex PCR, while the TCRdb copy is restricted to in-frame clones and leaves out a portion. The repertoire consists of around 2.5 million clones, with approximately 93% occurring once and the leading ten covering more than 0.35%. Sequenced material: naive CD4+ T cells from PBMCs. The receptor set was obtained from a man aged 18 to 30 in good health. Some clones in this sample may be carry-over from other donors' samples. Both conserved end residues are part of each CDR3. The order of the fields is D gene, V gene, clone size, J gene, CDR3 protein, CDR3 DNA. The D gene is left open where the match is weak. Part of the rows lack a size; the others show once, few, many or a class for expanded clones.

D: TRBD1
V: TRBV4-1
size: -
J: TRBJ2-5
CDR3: CASSPTGQGWETQYF
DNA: TGCGCCAGCAGCCCAACCGGACAGGGATGGGAGACCCAGTACTTC

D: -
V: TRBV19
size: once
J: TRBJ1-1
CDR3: CASSLPPLQGGKTEAFF
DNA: TGTGCCAGTAGTCTTCCCCCATTACAGGGAGGAAAGACTGAAGCTTTCTTT

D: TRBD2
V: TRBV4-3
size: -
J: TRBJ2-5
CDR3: CASSPRLAGSRGGETQYF
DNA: TGCGCCAGCAGCCCCAGGCTAGCGGGGTCACGGGGCGGAGAGACCCAGTACTTC

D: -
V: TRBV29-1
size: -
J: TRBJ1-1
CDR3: CSVGVREPRNAEAFF
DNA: TGCAGCGTTGGGGTCAGGGAACCCCGCAACGCTGAAGCTTTCTTT

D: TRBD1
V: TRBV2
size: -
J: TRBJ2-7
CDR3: CASSSDRGGDEQYF
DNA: TGTGCCAGCAGTTCCGACAGGGGGGGAGACGAGCAGTACTTC

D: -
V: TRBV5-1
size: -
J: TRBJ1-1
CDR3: CASSLDSQNTEAFF
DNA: TGCGCCAGCAGCTTGGACAGTCAGAACACTGAAGCTTTCTTT

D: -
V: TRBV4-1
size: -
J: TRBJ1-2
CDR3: CASSQAAAGAGGYTF
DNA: TGCGCCAGCAGCCAAGCGGCGGCGGGGGCTGGAGGCTACACCTTC

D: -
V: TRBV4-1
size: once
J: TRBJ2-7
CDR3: CASSQESMDAYEQYF
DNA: TGCGCCAGCAGCCAAGAATCAATGGATGCCTACGAGCAGTACTTC

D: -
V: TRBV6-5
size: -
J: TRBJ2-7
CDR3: CASSPLGPNSYEQYF
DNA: TGTGCCAGCAGCCCTCTAGGGCCGAACTCCTACGAGCAGTACTTC

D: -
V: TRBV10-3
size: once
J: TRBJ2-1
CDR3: CAISPSRFGAHEQFF
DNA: TGTGCCATCAGTCCCTCAAGGTTCGGGGCCCATGAGCAGTTCTTC

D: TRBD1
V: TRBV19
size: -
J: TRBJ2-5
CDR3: CASSTQGVGETQYF
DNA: TGTGCCAGTAGTACCCAGGGGGTCGGAGAGACCCAGTACTTC

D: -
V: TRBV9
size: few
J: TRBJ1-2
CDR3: CASSVSTSGYGYTF
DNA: TGTGCCAGCAGCGTATCTACCTCAGGGTATGGCTACACCTTC

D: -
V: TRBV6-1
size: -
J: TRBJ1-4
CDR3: CAISYWVTNEKLFF
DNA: TGTGCCATCAGCTATTGGGTAACTAATGAAAAACTGTTTTTT

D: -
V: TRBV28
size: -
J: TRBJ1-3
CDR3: CASTLGNTIYF
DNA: TGTGCCAGCACCCTCGGAAACACCATATATTTT

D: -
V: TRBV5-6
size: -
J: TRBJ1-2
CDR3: CASSLEAPYGYTF
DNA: TGTGCCAGCAGCTTGGAGGCTCCCTATGGCTACACCTTC

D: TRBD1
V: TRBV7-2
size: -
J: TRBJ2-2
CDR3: CASSMGQGAITGELFF
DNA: TGTGCCAGCAGCATGGGACAGGGGGCGATTACCGGGGAGCTGTTTTTT

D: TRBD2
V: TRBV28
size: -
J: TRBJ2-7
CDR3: CASSPGLAEAYEQYF
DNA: TGTGCCAGCAGTCCGGGACTAGCGGAGGCCTACGAGCAGTACTTC

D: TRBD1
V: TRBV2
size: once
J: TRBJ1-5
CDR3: CASSGDSHSNQPQHF
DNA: TGTGCCAGCAGTGGGGACAGTCATAGCAATCAGCCCCAGCATTTT

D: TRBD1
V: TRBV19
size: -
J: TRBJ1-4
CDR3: CASGQGYATNEKLFF
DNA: TGTGCCAGCGGACAGGGATACGCAACTAATGAAAAACTGTTTTTT

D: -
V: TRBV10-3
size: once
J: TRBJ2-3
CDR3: CAITRGPSTDTQYF
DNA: TGTGCCATCACTCGGGGCCCTAGCACAGATACGCAGTATTTT

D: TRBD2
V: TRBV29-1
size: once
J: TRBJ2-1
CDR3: CSVKLAGTHNEQFF
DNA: TGCAGCGTGAAACTAGCGGGAACCCACAATGAGCAGTTCTTC

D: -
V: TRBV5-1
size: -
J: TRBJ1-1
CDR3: CASRSTSGTEAFF
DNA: TGCGCCAGCCGATCGACTTCGGGCACTGAAGCTTTCTTT

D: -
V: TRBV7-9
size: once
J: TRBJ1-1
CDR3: CASSFGNTEAFF
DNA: TGTGCCAGCAGCTTCGGCAACACTGAAGCTTTCTTT

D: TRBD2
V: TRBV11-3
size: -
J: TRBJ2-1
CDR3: CASSLGTSGTNNGQFF
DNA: TGTGCCAGCAGCTTGGGGACTAGCGGGACTAACAATGGGCAGTTCTTC

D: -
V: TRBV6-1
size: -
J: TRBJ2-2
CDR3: CASSGRRAAGTGELFF
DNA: TGTGCCAGCAGTGGGCGCCGAGCGGCAGGCACCGGGGAGCTGTTTTTT

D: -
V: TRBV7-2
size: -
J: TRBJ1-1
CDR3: CASSLEENTEAFF
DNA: TGTGCCAGCAGCTTGGAGGAGAACACTGAAGCTTTCTTT

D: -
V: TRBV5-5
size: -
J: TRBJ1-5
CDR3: CASSFMWEDQPQHF
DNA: TGTGCCAGCAGCTTTATGTGGGAAGATCAGCCCCAGCATTTT

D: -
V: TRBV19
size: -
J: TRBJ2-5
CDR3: CASSIGSVETQYF
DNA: TGTGCCAGTAGTATCGGGTCTGTAGAGACCCAGTACTTC

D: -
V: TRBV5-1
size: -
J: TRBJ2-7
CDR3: CASSLGGPAEGEQYF
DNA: TGCGCCAGCAGCTTGGGGGGACCAGCGGAGGGCGAGCAGTACTTC

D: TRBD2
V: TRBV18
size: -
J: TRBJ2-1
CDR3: CASSPVIAGAREQFF
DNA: TGTGCCAGCTCACCAGTTATAGCGGGAGCGCGGGAGCAGTTCTTC

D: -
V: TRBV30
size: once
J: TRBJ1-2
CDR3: CAWSATTTGSYTF
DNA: TGTGCCTGGAGTGCTACAACCACAGGGTCCTACACCTTC

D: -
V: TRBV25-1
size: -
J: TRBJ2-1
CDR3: CASSESAPLPYNEQFF
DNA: TGTGCCAGCAGTGAATCGGCACCTCTCCCCTACAATGAGCAGTTCTTC

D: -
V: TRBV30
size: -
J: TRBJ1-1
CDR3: CAWSPFRDSEAFF
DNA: TGTGCCTGGAGTCCGTTCCGGGACTCTGAAGCTTTCTTT